This is a list of T cell receptor beta chains from one sample in a study of T cells in localized non-small cell lung cancer. Data came from immunoSEQ multiplex PCR; TCRdb stores just in-frame clones and leaves some out. Found here are nearly 15,000 clones, around 83% of them singletons; the top ten hold 20% to 25%. The sequencing here drew on peripheral blood, taken before any cancer treatment. The receptors stem from a female donor over 55 with stage I squamous cell lung carcinoma. Both conserved end residues are part of each CDR3. Fields, in order: J gene, D gene, clone size, V gene, CDR3 protein, CDR3 DNA. D genes are given only for firm matches. Clone size is stated in some rows and not others, as once, few, many or a class when expanded.

J: TRBJ2-1; D: TRBD2; size: once; V: TRBV27; CDR3: CASSSRGGSSYNEQFF; DNA: TGTGCCAGCAGTAGCCGGGGGGGAAGCTCCTACAATGAGCAGTTCTTC
J: TRBJ2-7; D: -; size: -; V: TRBV7-8; CDR3: CASSLAGLRSYEQYF; DNA: TGTGCCAGCAGCTTAGCTGGACTGAGATCCTACGAGCAGTACTTC
J: TRBJ1-1; D: -; size: -; V: TRBV27; CDR3: CASTGLNTEAFF; DNA: TGTGCCAGCACAGGTTTGAACACTGAAGCTTTCTTT
J: TRBJ1-1; D: -; size: -; V: TRBV6-5; CDR3: CASSYSLWGGNTEAFF; DNA: TGTGCCAGCAGTTACTCTCTATGGGGGGGGAACACTGAAGCTTTCTTT
J: TRBJ1-1; D: -; size: -; V: TRBV27; CDR3: CASSSRGPSQAFF; DNA: TGTGCCAGCAGTTCACGGGGCCCCTCGCAAGCTTTCTTT
J: TRBJ2-2; D: TRBD1; size: -; V: TRBV7-3; CDR3: CASSLRGTGELFF; DNA: TGTGCCAGCAGCCTCAGGGGGACCGGGGAGCTGTTTTTT
J: TRBJ2-2; D: -; size: -; V: TRBV27; CDR3: CASRRPNTGELFF; DNA: TGTGCCAGCAGACGCCCCAACACCGGGGAGCTGTTTTTT
J: TRBJ2-7; D: TRBD1; size: -; V: TRBV4-1; CDR3: CASSQAHTGQGDLDEQYF; DNA: TGCGCCAGCAGCCAAGCTCACACAGGACAGGGGGACTTGGACGAGCAGTACTTC
J: TRBJ1-1; D: -; size: -; V: TRBV5-1; CDR3: CASSPGAQNTEAFF; DNA: TGCGCCAGCAGCCCTGGGGCGCAGAACACTGAAGCTTTCTTT
J: TRBJ2-7; D: -; size: -; V: TRBV5-1; CDR3: CASSLQGREQYF; DNA: TGCGCCAGCAGCTTACAGGGACGCGAGCAGTACTTC
J: TRBJ1-2; D: TRBD1; size: -; V: TRBV19; CDR3: CASSMAGQGNYGYTF; DNA: TGTGCCAGTAGTATGGCTGGACAGGGAAACTATGGCTACACCTTC
J: TRBJ1-5; D: -; size: -; V: TRBV9; CDR3: CASSPGPGALQPQHF; DNA: TGTGCCAGCAGCCCGGGCCCCGGCGCCCTCCAGCCCCAGCATTTT
J: TRBJ2-1; D: TRBD1; size: -; V: TRBV4-1; CDR3: CASSQDPGTGLYNEQFF; DNA: TGCGCCAGCAGCCAAGACCCTGGGACAGGGCTCTACAATGAGCAGTTCTTC
J: TRBJ2-1; D: -; size: -; V: TRBV19; CDR3: CASSTGVQGFGDEQFF; DNA: TGTGCCAGTAGTACTGGGGTGCAGGGTTTTGGCGATGAGCAGTTCTTC
J: TRBJ2-3; D: -; size: -; V: TRBV6-4; CDR3: CASSDGGTDTQYF; DNA: TGTGCCAGCAGTGACGGAGGCACAGATACGCAGTATTTT
J: TRBJ1-2; D: -; size: -; V: TRBV11-2; CDR3: CASSLRGYGYTF; DNA: TGTGCCAGCAGCTTGAGGGGCTATGGCTACACCTTC
J: TRBJ2-7; D: -; size: -; V: TRBV15; CDR3: CATSKKSYEQYF; DNA: TGTGCCACCAGCAAGAAGTCCTACGAGCAGTACTTC
J: TRBJ2-1; D: TRBD1; size: -; V: TRBV7-3; CDR3: CASSLARGNEQFF; DNA: TGTGCCAGCAGCCTAGCCAGGGGGAATGAGCAGTTCTTC
J: TRBJ2-3; D: -; size: -; V: TRBV29-1; CDR3: CSVYPLGTETFTDTQYF; DNA: TGCAGCGTTTACCCCCTCGGAACGGAAACCTTCACAGATACGCAGTATTTT
J: TRBJ2-5; D: TRBD2; size: -; V: TRBV6-1; CDR3: CASSGRRGEETQYF; DNA: TGTGCCAGCAGTGGGCGGCGGGGGGAAGAGACCCAGTACTTC
J: TRBJ2-5; D: TRBD2; size: -; V: TRBV27; CDR3: CASSLISGKETQYF; DNA: TGTGCCAGCAGTTTGATTAGCGGGAAGGAGACCCAGTACTTC
J: TRBJ1-2; D: -; size: -; V: TRBV30; CDR3: CAWSGGAGGYTF; DNA: TGTGCCTGGAGCGGGGGCGCGGGTGGCTACACCTTC
J: TRBJ1-2; D: -; size: few; V: TRBV15; CDR3: CATSRGQQGTYGYTF; DNA: TGTGCCACCAGCAGAGGACAACAGGGAACCTATGGCTACACCTTC
J: TRBJ1-5; D: -; size: -; V: TRBV5-4; CDR3: CASSLRFSNQPQHF; DNA: TGTGCCAGCAGCTTAAGATTTAGCAATCAGCCCCAGCATTTT
J: TRBJ2-2; D: -; size: -; V: TRBV6-5; CDR3: CASTTGSNTGELFF; DNA: TGTGCCAGCACTACAGGGTCGAACACCGGGGAGCTGTTTTTT
J: TRBJ1-2; D: -; size: -; V: TRBV9; CDR3: CASSLRGGYTF; DNA: TGTGCCAGCAGCTTGAGAGGGGGCTACACCTTC
J: TRBJ2-2; D: TRBD2; size: -; V: TRBV27; CDR3: CASSLILAGGPTGELFF; DNA: TGTGCCAGCAGTTTAATACTAGCGGGAGGGCCCACCGGGGAGCTGTTTTTT
J: TRBJ1-3; D: -; size: -; V: TRBV10-1; CDR3: CASSAGDSGNTIYF; DNA: TGCGCCAGCAGCGCAGGGGACTCTGGAAACACCATATATTTT
J: TRBJ1-5; D: -; size: -; V: TRBV18; CDR3: CASSPGQGGSGQPQHF; DNA: TGTGCCAGCTCACCGGGGCAGGGTGGGAGCGGTCAGCCCCAGCATTTT
J: TRBJ2-7; D: -; size: -; V: TRBV15; CDR3: CATSRDWGGPYEQYF; DNA: TGTGCCACCAGCAGAGATTGGGGGGGGCCCTACGAGCAGTACTTC
J: TRBJ2-7; D: TRBD1; size: -; V: TRBV19; CDR3: CASSVGGSSSYEQYF; DNA: TGTGCCAGTAGCGTAGGGGGCTCGAGCTCCTACGAGCAGTACTTC
J: TRBJ1-1; D: -; size: -; V: TRBV6-1; CDR3: CASKRNSWENTEAFF; DNA: TGTGCCAGCAAGAGAAACTCTTGGGAGAACACTGAAGCTTTCTTT
J: TRBJ2-7; D: TRBD1; size: once; V: TRBV6-1; CDR3: CASSGQGGSRNLLSYEQYF; DNA: TGTGCCAGCAGTGGACAGGGTGGATCTCGGAACCTACTTTCCTACGAGCAGTACTTC
J: TRBJ2-5; D: -; size: -; V: TRBV5-4; CDR3: CASSKGQGETQYF; DNA: TGTGCCAGCAGCAAGGGTCAAGGGGAGACCCAGTACTTC
J: TRBJ1-5; D: -; size: -; V: TRBV6-1; CDR3: CASSEGLNQPQHF; DNA: TGTGCCAGCAGTGAAGGTCTTAATCAGCCCCAGCATTTT
J: TRBJ2-2; D: TRBD1; size: -; V: TRBV7-2; CDR3: CASSLPGGLNRAGELFF; DNA: TGTGCCAGCAGCCTACCAGGGGGCCTGAATCGGGCCGGGGAGCTGTTTTTT